These 32 T cell receptor beta chains came from one sample sequenced in a study of T cell responses to AZD1222 COVID-19 vaccine. The repertoire was sequenced with immunoSEQ multiplex PCR; TCRdb's copy has only in-frame clones and lacks some. The data show around 120,000 clones, approximately 90% seen once. The sequences come from peripheral blood, collected 28 days after the second AZD1222 dose. Receptor source: an adult who received the AZD1222 COVID-19 vaccine.

The chain is built from TRBV4-1 and TRBJ1-2; no firm D call. V dropped 0 bases and J dropped 5 bases, with 16 bases sitting between them. Germline V lookup: CDR1 MGHRA, CDR2 YSYEKL. This CDR3 is 16 amino acids long. The DNA of the CDR3 is TGCGCCAGCAGCCAAGATTATAACAGCGGGGTGTATGGCTACACCTTC. The encoded protein is CASSQDYNSGVYGYTF.

V and J are TRBV29-1 and TRBJ2-7; 8 bases line up with TRBD1. The CDR3 totals 14 residues. J was trimmed by 2 bases and V by 6 bases; bases with no gene match: 9. Germline V gene sequence: CDR1 SQVTM, CDR2 ANQGSEA. The DNA of the CDR3 is TGCAGCGTCCGGACAGGGTCCTTGACCTACGAGCAGTACTTC. It is translated as CSVRTGSLTYEQYF.

A few counts support this clone. This chain uses TRBV5-6 with TRBJ2-2, with TRBD1 as a possible D gene (5 bases). Trimming took 0 bases from V and 10 from J, leaving 10 bases between them. Germline lookup yields CDR1 SGHDT and CDR2 YYEEEE. The length of the CDR3 is 13 residues. CDR3 residues: CASSLEGVPELFF. CDR3 sequence (DNA): TGTGCCAGCAGCTTGGAAGGGGTCCCGGAGCTGTTTTTT.

CDR3: CASSIRQGANYGYTF. In DNA form, the CDR3 reads TGCGCCAGCAGCATACGACAGGGAGCTAACTATGGCTACACCTTC. This rearrangement joins TRBV4-3 to TRBJ1-2, with TRBD1 matching 7 bases. The germline V gene encodes CDR1 LGHNA and CDR2 YSLEER. This CDR3 has 15 amino acids. Trimming removed 5 bases from V and 0 bases from J; junction bases left unmatched: 6.

This chain joins TRBV27 and TRBJ2-6, with D perhaps matching TRBD1 (6 bases). The CDR3 runs to 14 residues. Germline lookup yields CDR1 MNHEY and CDR2 SMNVEV (reference sequence). The V and J ends lost 5 bases and 2 bases respectively, with 7 bases between them. DNA of the CDR3: TGTGCCAGCAGTAGGACAGCTGGGGCCAACGTCCTGACTTTC. Protein product: CASSRTAGANVLTF. The variable domain in full, with the rest retrieved from reference TRBV27 and TRBJ2-6, is EAQVTQNPRYLITVTGKKLTVTCSQNMNHEYMSWYRQDPGLGLRQIYYSMNVEVTDKGDVPEGYKVSRKEKRNFPLILESPSPNQTSLYFCASSRTAGANVLTFGAGSRLTVL.

The chain carries TRBV6-2 or TRBV6-3 and TRBJ2-1, with 8 bases that match TRBD1. Germline V gene lookup returns CDR1 MNHEY and CDR2 SVGEGT. With 6 bases clipped from V and 7 bases from J, the junction kept 11 bases outside the gene matches. The CDR3 length is 15 residues. DNA for the CDR3: TGTGCCAGCAGCCCGGGACAGGTCTATTGGAATGAGCAGTTCTTC. It specifies CASSPGQVYWNEQFF.

V gene TRBV7-2 combines with J gene TRBJ2-7, with 9 bases identical to TRBD2. The V gene's germline CDR1 is SGHTA and CDR2 FQGNSA. The CDR3 contains 17 residues. V trimming: 5 bases; J trimming: 2 bases; junction bases outside the gene matches: 13. The CDR3 spells CASSVRGLAPPAYEQYF. The CDR3 nucleotides are TGTGCCAGCAGCGTAAGGGGACTAGCCCCACCAGCCTACGAGCAGTACTTC.

In this sample, this clone turned up a few times. V usage is TRBV4-3 and J usage is TRBJ2-1; D ambiguous. CDR3 size: 16 residues. V was shortened by 3 bases and J by 0 bases, with 12 bases between the two germline ends. The germline CDR1 and CDR2 sequences are LGHNA and YSLEER. As DNA, the CDR3 is TGCGCCAGCAGCCATTCATCCGCTTACTCCTACAATGAGCAGTTCTTC. Translation: CASSHSSAYSYNEQFF.

This chain uses TRBV28 with TRBJ2-1; D perhaps matches TRBD2 (6 bases). Trimming removed 3 bases from V and 4 bases from J, with 22 bases in between. Germline CDR1 reads MDHEN; CDR2 reads SYDVKM. This CDR3 is built from 18 residues. The CDR3 bases are TGTGCCAGCAGTTTCTTTATCCGGGGGTTGGAAAGTTACAATGAGCAGTTCTTC. It encodes CASSFFIRGLESYNEQFF.

This rearrangement joins TRBV27 to TRBJ1-5; no definite D call. The CDR3 is 13 residues long. V shed 2 bases and J shed 3 bases, with 5 bases lying between them. Germline CDR1 reads MNHEY; CDR2 reads SMNVEV (reference sequence). In DNA form, the CDR3 reads TGTGCCAGCAGTTTACAGGACAATCAGCCCCAGCATTTT. This translates into CASSLQDNQPQHF.

The chain recombines TRBV3-1 (or the pseudogene TRBV3-2) with TRBJ1-2, with 7 bases matching TRBD1. Per germline, CDR1 LGHDT and CDR2 YNNKEL (reference sequence). The CDR3 runs to 14 residues. The ends lost 0 bases at V and 6 bases at J; junction bases unmatched: 4. The DNA for the CDR3 is TGTGCCAGCAGCCAAGAAGACAGGGTCAATGGCTACACCTTC. Its protein is CASSQEDRVNGYTF.

The V call is TRBV5-1, the J call TRBJ2-7; D perhaps matches TRBD2 (5 bases). Germline V gene lookup returns CDR1 SGHRS and CDR2 YFSETQ. Trimming took 4 bases from V and 0 from J, leaving 17 bases between them. This CDR3 comprises 16 residues. The CDR3, as DNA: TGCGCCAGCAGCATCAACCCCGGGATGCACTCCTACGAGCAGTACTTC. Amino acid sequence: CASSINPGMHSYEQYF.

V and J are TRBV4-1 and TRBJ2-7; 7 positions match TRBD1. Germline V gene data show CDR1 as MGHRA and CDR2 as YSYEKL. V shed 4 bases and J 5 bases; nucleotides not matched to a gene: 29. The CDR3 runs to 21 residues. The DNA for the CDR3 is TGCGCCAGCAGCCCCTCGAAGGCGCCGCTGGGCGACAGGGCAGATTTCGACGAGCAGTACTTC. It encodes CASSPSKAPLGDRADFDEQYF.

V and J are TRBV19 and TRBJ1-2; D remains unclear. There are 13 residues in the CDR3. Trimming pared 5 bases from V and 2 bases from J, leaving 9 bases between. Germline-derived CDR1 and CDR2 are LNHDA and SQIVND (reference sequence). The CDR3 reads CASSQSENYGYTF. CDR3 in DNA: TGTGCCAGTAGTCAGTCAGAAAACTATGGCTACACCTTC.

V gene TRBV30 combines with J gene TRBJ1-5; D gene uncertain. Trimming removed 3 bases at V and 4 bases at J, with 16 bases between. The germline CDR1 and CDR2 sequences are GTSNPN and SVGIG (reference sequence). The length of the CDR3 is 15 residues. The CDR3 region is CAWSSPRALNQPQHF. DNA for the CDR3: TGTGCCTGGAGCTCCCCCCGGGCCCTGAATCAGCCCCAGCATTTT.

V usage is TRBV4-3 and J usage is TRBJ2-7; 9 bases are a match to TRBD1. Germline CDR1 LGHNA, CDR2 YSLEER. V was clipped by 3 bases and J by 5 bases; unmatched bases: 8. The CDR3 is 15 residues long. CDR3 region: CASSQGTQGANEQYF. CDR3 DNA: TGCGCCAGCAGCCAGGGGACACAGGGGGCCAACGAGCAGTACTTC.

This chain joins TRBV4-3 and TRBJ1-2; D is uncertain. Germline V gene sequence: CDR1 LGHNA, CDR2 YSLEER. V was cut by 1 base and J by 5 bases, with 11 bases left in between. The CDR3 has 14 amino acids. CDR3 coding DNA: TGCGCCAGCAGCCAAGGCCTCAGAGCTTATGGCTACACCTTC. It specifies CASSQGLRAYGYTF.

For the CDR3, the DNA is TGTGCCAGCAGTTTGAACAGGGGGGAGGTTGGCTACACCTTC. This translates into CASSLNRGEVGYTF. The chain uses TRBV27 and TRBJ1-2, with 8 bases matching TRBD1. V shed 3 bases, J shed 7 bases, and the junction held 7 bases outside the gene matches. Germline CDR1 and CDR2: MNHEY and SMNVEV (reference sequence). The CDR3 is made up of 14 amino acids.

The chain combines TRBV15 with TRBJ1-5; D perhaps matches TRBD1 (6 bases). Germline loops: CDR1 LNHNV, CDR2 YYDKDF (reference sequence). V was pared by 0 bases and J by 6 bases, with 12 bases between. The CDR3 runs 15 residues. The CDR3 DNA follows: TGTGCCACCAGCAGAGATGGGGGGGCTAGTCAGCCCCAGCATTTT. Translating gives CATSRDGGASQPQHF.

The rearrangement joins TRBV9 to TRBJ2-4, with 8 bases matching TRBD1. Germline CDR1 is SGDLS and CDR2 is YYNGEE. This CDR3 is built from 16 residues. The J segment lost 1 base and the V segment lost 5 bases, leaving 8 bases of the junction unmatched. The CDR3 spells CASSYFDRGAKNIQYF. CDR3 DNA sequence: TGTGCCAGCAGTTACTTCGACAGGGGTGCCAAAAACATTCAGTACTTC. Using reference TRBV9 and TRBJ2-4 for the parts outside the CDR3, the full variable domain is DSGVTQTPKHLITATGQRVTLRCSPRSGDLSVYWYQQSLDQGLQFLIQYYNGEERAKGNILERFSAQQFPDLHSELNLSSLELGDSALYFCASSYFDRGAKNIQYFGAGTRLSVL.

The rearrangement links TRBV10-3 to TRBJ2-7; D is unclear. The germline gives CDR1 ENHRY, CDR2 SYGVKD. The CDR3 loop spans 14 amino acids. Trimming left V 0 bases short and J 5 bases short, with 11 bases between. CDR3 coding DNA: TGTGCCATCAGTGAGTCTAGTGATAGGGACGAGCAGTACTTC. Its translation is CAISESSDRDEQYF.

The J gene is TRBJ2-3, the V gene TRBV19, with a weak D call TRBD2 (5 bases). The CDR3 spans 17 residues. CDR1 is LNHDA, CDR2 SQIVND, per germline (reference sequence). Trimming removed 3 bases at V and 4 bases at J, with 20 bases between. The CDR3 DNA sequence: TGTGCCAGTAGTATCGGAGGAATAGGGTCAGGACCAGATACGCAGTATTTT. Protein sequence: CASSIGGIGSGPDTQYF.

The chain combines TRBV7-6 with TRBJ1-3; D remains unclear. The CDR3 contains 16 residues. Trimming stripped 0 bases from V and 0 bases from J, with 9 bases between. The germline CDR1 and CDR2 sequences are SGHVS and FNYEAQ. The DNA of the CDR3 is TGTGCCAGCAGCTTAGCCGACATTAGCTCTGGAAACACCATATATTTT. Protein: CASSLADISSGNTIYF.

The J gene is TRBJ1-6, the V gene TRBV19; D ambiguous. The V and J ends lost 5 bases and 0 bases respectively, with 8 bases between them. Germline lookup yields CDR1 LNHDA and CDR2 SQIVND (reference sequence). CDR3 length equals 15 residues. CDR3 sequence: CASSVQISYNSPLHF. Here the CDR3 DNA reads TGTGCCAGTAGTGTCCAGATCTCCTATAATTCACCCCTCCACTTT.

As for this clone: No conserved phenylalanine or tryptophan is present at the end of the CDR3, so a read error is the likely explanation. The DNA is omitted, as the CDR3 cannot be located on it reliably, and the CDR3 follows TCRdb's listing. V is TRBV6-8 and J is TRBJ1-1; the D segment call TRBD1 is taken from the table without a DNA check. The CDR3 is made up of 13 amino acids, end residues included. In germline, CDR1 is MNHGY, CDR2 SAAAGT. The CDR3 spells CASTPTRRRDQVG.

The chain uses TRBV4-2 and TRBJ1-5; 7 bases agree with TRBD1. V was clipped by 1 base and J by 5 bases; unmatched bases: 5. The CDR3 spans 15 residues. CDR1 is LGHNA, CDR2 YNFKEQ, per germline. CDR3 DNA sequence: TGTGCCAGCAGCCAAGCGGGACAGCGAGATCAGCCCCAGCATTTT. It yields the protein CASSQAGQRDQPQHF.

V usage is TRBV3-1 (or the pseudogene TRBV3-2) and J usage is TRBJ2-1; 7 positions agree with TRBD2. Trimming at V came to 1 base and at J to 7 bases, leaving 7 bases not matched to a gene. The CDR3 is made up of 15 amino acids. Looked up from germline, CDR1 is LGHDT and CDR2 is YNNKEL (reference sequence). CDR3: CASSQVAGEGNEQFF. CDR3 nucleotide sequence: TGTGCCAGCAGCCAAGTGGCGGGAGAGGGGAATGAGCAGTTCTTC.

CDR3 residues: CASSPRTGRATNTEAFF. The CDR3 DNA reads as TGTGCCAGCAGCCCGCGGACCGGTCGAGCGACGAACACTGAAGCTTTCTTT. This chain joins TRBV5-4 and TRBJ1-1; D not resolved. CDR3 size: 17 residues. Per germline, CDR1 SGHNT and CDR2 YYREEE (reference sequence). Trimming removed 4 bases from V and 1 base from J, with 20 bases in between.

This chain links TRBV11-2 with TRBJ1-1, with unresolved D. This CDR3 has 14 residues. Germline CDR1 SGHAT, CDR2 FQNNGV. V was cut by 2 bases and J by 0 bases, with 7 bases left in between. The CDR3 sequence: CASSLLTVNTEAFF. CDR3 DNA: TGTGCCAGCAGCTTACTTACCGTGAACACTGAAGCTTTCTTT.

J is TRBJ1-4 and V is TRBV2; the match to TRBD1 covers 7 bases. Germline loops: CDR1 SNHLY, CDR2 FYNNEI. The length of the CDR3 is 15 residues. V was pared by 6 bases and J by 8 bases, with 12 bases of the junction left unmatched. The CDR3 is CASSRGEQGGEKLFF. The CDR3 nucleotides read TGTGCCAGCAGCAGGGGGGAACAGGGAGGGGAAAAACTGTTTTTT.

V and J are TRBV19 and TRBJ2-7, with TRBD2 identical over 8 bases. Germline CDR1 LNHDA, CDR2 SQIVND (reference sequence). The CDR3 has 15 amino acids. Trimming took 6 bases from V and 3 from J; bases not matched to a gene: 10. The CDR3 DNA follows: TGTGCCAGTAGAAAACTAGCGGAGGGAAACTACGAGCAGTACTTC. This translates into CASRKLAEGNYEQYF.

This clone was observed once. The chain couples TRBV19 to TRBJ1-1, with a weak D call TRBD1 (5 bases). Trimming removed 6 bases at V and 4 bases at J, with 9 bases between. The CDR3 contains 12 residues. Germline CDR1 is LNHDA and CDR2 is SQIVND (reference sequence). The CDR3 nucleotides read TGTGCCAGTAGCCTCGGGACCACTGAAGCTTTCTTT. Translated: CASSLGTTEAFF.